This is a list of T cell receptor beta chains from one sample in a study of T cells in Graves' hyperthyroidism and ophthalmopathy. One entry per CDR3 protein results from TCRdb running MiXCR on the multiplex PCR reads. The sample contains about 640,000 distinct CDR3 sequences, around 21% of which appear only once. Sequencing input: blood. The receptors were gathered from a man aged 25 to 45 with Graves' ophthalmopathy. Each CDR3 is given with its conserved first and last residue. D genes are given only for firm matches. Some rows have no size entry. The others give once, few or many, or a class for an expanded clone.

TRBJ2-2 | TRBV5-1 | TRBD1 | many | CASSSDRGNTGELFF | TGCGCCAGCAGCTCGGACAGGGGTAACACCGGGGAGCTGTTTTTT
TRBJ2-7 | TRBV18 | TRBD2 | many | CASSTGGLGEQYF | TGTGCCAGCTCAACGGGAGGACTTGGCGAGCAGTACTTC
TRBJ2-4 | TRBV18 | - | - | CASSPPAIPGNIQYF | TGTGCCAGCTCACCACCGGCGATACCGGGGAACATTCAGTACTTC
TRBJ1-5 | TRBV20-1 | - | few | CSARRGAGGTNQPQHF | TGCAGTGCTAGAAGAGGAGCGGGGGGGACTAATCAGCCCCAGCATTTT
TRBJ2-3 | TRBV7-9 | - | many | CASSSTTDTQYF | TGTGCCAGCAGCTCGACCACAGATACGCAGTATTTT
TRBJ2-7 | TRBV28 | - | few | CASKGATGKQYF | TGTGCCAGCAAGGGCGCTACGGGGAAGCAGTACTTC
TRBJ2-3 | TRBV27 | TRBD2 | many | CASSHHPSGRASDTQYF | TGTGCCAGCAGTCACCATCCTAGCGGGAGGGCGTCAGATACGCAGTATTTT
TRBJ2-7 | TRBV5-1 | - | - | CASSLGGSLYEQYF | TGTGCCAGCAGCTTGGGAGGTTCACTCTACGAGCAGTACTTC
TRBJ1-1 | TRBV5-1 | - | - | CASSSYISMNTEAFF | TGCGCCAGCAGCTCTTACATTTCCATGAACACTGAAGCTTTCTTT
TRBJ2-7 | TRBV2 | - | many | CASSDGTRGKGEQYF | TGTGCCAGCAGTGACGGGACGAGGGGAAAGGGCGAGCAGTACTTC
TRBJ2-1 | TRBV6-2/TRBV6-3 | TRBD2 | - | CASRTERDRFF | TGTGCCAGCAGAACAGAGCGGGATCGGTTCTTC
TRBJ1-2 | TRBV6-1 | TRBD1 | many | CASSLNRGRRNTGVGYTF | TGTGCCAGCAGTCTTAACAGGGGGCGAAGGAATACGGGTGTTGGCTACACCTTC
TRBJ2-7 | TRBV6-1 | - | few | CASTGRTGTYEQYF | TGTGCCAGCACCGGGAGGACAGGGACCTACGAGCAGTACTTC
TRBJ2-7 | TRBV5-1 | TRBD2 | - | CASSQGLAGVEQYF | TGCGCCAGCAGCCAGGGACTAGCGGGAGTTGAGCAGTACTTC
TRBJ2-3 | TRBV4-1 | - | few | CASSEGASTDTQYF | TGCGCCAGCAGCGAAGGGGCCAGCACAGATACGCAGTATTTT
TRBJ2-7 | TRBV3-1 | - | many | CASSLRRPRAYEQYF | TGTGCCAGCAGCCTCCGGCGGCCGAGGGCCTACGAGCAGTACTTC
TRBJ2-7 | TRBV6-5 | - | few | CASSYRHHSYEQYF | TGTGCCAGCAGTTACCGACATCACTCCTACGAGCAGTACTTC
TRBJ2-3 | TRBV6-1 | - | few | CASQPRGDTQYF | TGTGCCAGCCAGCCCAGAGGAGATACGCAGTATTTT
TRBJ2-1 | TRBV11-2 | - | - | CASSIVRGNSYNEQFF | TGTGCCAGCAGCATAGTACGCGGGAACTCCTACAATGAGCAGTTCTTC
TRBJ2-3 | TRBV11-2 | - | - | CASSLAGDGDYDTQYF | TGTGCCAGCAGCTTAGCAGGGGACGGGGACTACGATACGCAGTATTTT
TRBJ1-2 | TRBV25-1 | TRBD1 | many | CASSMSRGTVVSYTF | TGTGCCAGCAGTATGAGCCGTGGGACAGTCGTAAGCTACACCTTC
TRBJ2-1 | TRBV29-1 | - | few | CSVELRGPLGVNEQFF | TGCAGCGTTGAACTCAGGGGACCACTGGGGGTCAATGAGCAGTTCTTC
TRBJ2-7 | TRBV30 | TRBD2 | once | CAWPGLAAPEQYF | TGTGCCTGGCCGGGACTAGCAGCGCCCGAGCAGTACTTC
TRBJ2-3 | TRBV6-1 | TRBD1 | - | CASTKQGDTQYF | TGTGCCAGCACCAAACAGGGGGATACGCAGTATTTT